This TCR beta chain comes out of a study of blood T cell repertoires in COVID-19. Across the whole study: COVID-19 samples from acute and convalescent phases originated in the United States, Italy and Spain.

In the original workflow: Counts of nucleated cells, estimated from reference gene primer amplification, were obtained. Here immunoSEQ multiplex PCR was the method, and the copy in TCRdb shows in-frame clones only, minus some. D and trimming come from the DNA, and the V and J calls and clone size come from that table. This sample carries hundreds of thousands of clones, approximately 83% of them seen once, and the ten largest clones take roughly 1.9%. A remark on this clone: The sample carries other DNA sequences with the same CDR3.

With 8 bases clipped from V and 4 bases from J, the junction kept 5 bases outside the gene matches. This CDR3 spans 13 amino acids. CDR1 is SEHNR, CDR2 FQNEAQ, per germline (reference sequence). This sequence originates from a woman aged 25 to 39 who had recovered from COVID-19. The sample consisted of peripheral blood. The rearrangement links TRBV7-9 to TRBJ1-2; 9 nucleotides align to TRBD1. The CDR3 nucleotides read TGTGCCAGCTCCCTACAGGGGGCCTATGGCTACACCTTC. Its protein is CASSLQGAYGYTF.